This T cell receptor beta chain was captured by sequencing in a study of cytomegalovirus exposure and HLA in healthy donors listed by TCRdb under 2017. In terms of the full investigation: According to a later analysis, the 120 or so validation repertoires were produced on the same platform as the roughly 600 repertoires of the first cohort. The study aimed to test whether cataloging public T cell receptors could reveal signatures of past pathogen exposure. Along with the roughly 700-subject first cohort, a separate validation cohort of over a hundred different subjects was used. High-throughput TCR immunosequencing, statistical association of individual TCRs with disease status, and machine learning were combined to predict cytomegalovirus infection status.

Overall study results and their limits: Three of the identified cytomegalovirus-associated TCR beta chains were confirmed in vitro to be specific for cytomegalovirus antigens. Cytomegalovirus status was reported to be diagnosed by the classifier with high specificity and sensitivity in both the original and validation cohorts. The authors suggested that the approach could potentially be generalized to other disease states and immunological phenotypes. The study gave a list of about 160 TCR beta chains associated with cytomegalovirus. A later analysis had no HLA typing for the validation cohort, so co-occurrence there was scored across all 120 repertoires. Subsequent analysis determined that TCRs grouped into clusters in the first cohort also showed a tendency toward co-occurrence across the 130 or so validation repertoires, and 94% of cluster scores exceeded 0. Most TCR sequences were seen in very few donors, while some public TCRs were found in many individuals.

The donors belonged to the validation cohort of over a hundred subjects, which was separate from the approximately 680-subject first cohort. Remarks on this clone: Its antigen remains undetermined. Within one base of it there is no much larger clone, and no base qualities were kept.

The germline V gene specifies SNHLY as CDR1 and FYNNEI as CDR2. Trimming takes 9 bases from V and 2 bases from J, and the germline ends sit 15 bases apart. The CDR3 numbers 14 residues from cysteine through phenylalanine. Only the CDR3 part of the read is kept: 42 bases, read in frame from the first base. Receptors were amplified or captured by the immunoSEQ multiplex PCR assay. In the authors' own workflow: To diagnose cytomegalovirus status from the catalog of TCR beta chain sequences, a statistical classification framework was built. The table comes from immuneACCESS by way of TCRdb, which keeps in-frame sequences with V and J called. Part of the clones is missing from these tables; in studies checked, under half for an unresolved V gene and the rest for unknown reasons. That table furnishes V, J and clone size, whereas the DNA furnished D and trimming. The sample data list about 74,000 clones, and 85% to 95% of these were observed just once. The top ten clonotypes cover 1.5% to 2% of the sample.

The chain links TRBV2 with TRBJ2-3, and TRBD1 may be the D gene, going by 5 matching bases. Specimen: PBMCs. The source of this sequence is a woman in her late teens or twenties in good health and CMV-seropositive. The CDR3 region: CASSRVTYTDTQYF. The base sequence is TGTGCCAGTTCCAGGGTCACCTACACAGATACGCAGTATTTT.